This T cell receptor beta chain was documented in a study of Graves' ophthalmopathy and Graves' hyperthyroidism. Study conclusions and caveats: Also, most clonotypes expanded in the thyroid above 0.001 frequency appeared in blood.

The TCR beta CDR3 regions underwent amplification from RNA transcripts. First-round RT-PCR relied on HTBI primers, and a second-round multiplex PCR came next. Via MiXCR, TCRdb re-called the multiplex PCR reads, giving one row per CDR3 protein. The sample shows 300,000 to 500,000 distinct CDR3 sequences, less than 20% of them seen only once. The CDR3 consists of 14 residues. The V and J ends lost 6 bases and 4 bases, in that order; junction bases with no gene match: 7. Germline V gene sequence: CDR1 MNHEY, CDR2 SVGEGT. Patients with other autoimmune diseases, uncontrolled infections, pregnancy or lactation were excluded. Clinical symptoms, serum thyroxine, TRAb, thyroid ultrasound and orbital computed tomography formed the basis of diagnosis. This clonotype was recorded many times. Antigen: not known.

What was sequenced was peripheral blood. This TCR came from a young woman with stable Graves' hyperthyroidism. The J gene is TRBJ1-2, the V gene TRBV6-2 or TRBV6-3; 8 nucleotides align to TRBD1. CDR3 nucleotides: TGTGCCAGCAGGGATCCGGGACAGGCCTATGGCTACACCTTC. This translates into CASRDPGQAYGYTF.